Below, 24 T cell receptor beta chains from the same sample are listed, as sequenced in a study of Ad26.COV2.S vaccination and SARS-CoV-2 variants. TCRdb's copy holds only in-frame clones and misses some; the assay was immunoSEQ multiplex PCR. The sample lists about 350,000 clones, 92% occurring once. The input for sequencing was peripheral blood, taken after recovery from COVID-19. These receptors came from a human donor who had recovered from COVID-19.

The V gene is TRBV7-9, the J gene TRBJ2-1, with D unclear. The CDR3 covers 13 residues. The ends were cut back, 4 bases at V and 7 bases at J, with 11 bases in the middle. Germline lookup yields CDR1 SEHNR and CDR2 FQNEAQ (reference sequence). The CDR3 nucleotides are TGTGCCAGCAGCTCCTCTTTAAAAAATGAGCAGTTCTTC. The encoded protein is CASSSSLKNEQFF.

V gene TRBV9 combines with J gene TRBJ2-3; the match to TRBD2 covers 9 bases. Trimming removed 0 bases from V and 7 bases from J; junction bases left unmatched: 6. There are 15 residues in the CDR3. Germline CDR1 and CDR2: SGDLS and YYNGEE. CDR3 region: CASSVVGGGAYTQYF. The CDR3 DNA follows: TGTGCCAGCAGCGTAGTAGGCGGGGGGGCTTATACGCAGTATTTT.

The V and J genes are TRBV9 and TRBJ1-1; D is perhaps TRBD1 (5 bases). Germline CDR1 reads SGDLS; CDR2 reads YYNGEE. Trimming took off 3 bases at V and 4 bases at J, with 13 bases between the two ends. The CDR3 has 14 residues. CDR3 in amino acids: CASSGDGWGTEAFF. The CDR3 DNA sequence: TGTGCCAGCAGCGGGGACGGTTGGGGCACTGAAGCTTTCTTT. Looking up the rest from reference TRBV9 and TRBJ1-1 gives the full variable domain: DSGVTQTPKHLITATGQRVTLRCSPRSGDLSVYWYQQSLDQGLQFLIQYYNGEERAKGNILERFSAQQFPDLHSELNLSSLELGDSALYFCASSGDGWGTEAFFGQGTRLTVV.

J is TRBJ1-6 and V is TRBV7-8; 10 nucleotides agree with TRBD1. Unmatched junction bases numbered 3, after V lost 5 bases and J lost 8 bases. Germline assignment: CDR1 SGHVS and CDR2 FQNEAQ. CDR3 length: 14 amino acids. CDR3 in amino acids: CASSKGQGYSPLHF. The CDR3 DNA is TGTGCCAGCAGCAAGGGACAGGGGTATTCACCCCTCCACTTT.

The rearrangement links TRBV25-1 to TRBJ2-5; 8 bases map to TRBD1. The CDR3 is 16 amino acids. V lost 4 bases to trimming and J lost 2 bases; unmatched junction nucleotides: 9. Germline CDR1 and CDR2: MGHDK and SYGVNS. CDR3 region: CASSGRQGSGQETQYF. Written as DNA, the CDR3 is TGTGCCAGCAGTGGCAGACAGGGGTCGGGACAAGAGACCCAGTACTTC.

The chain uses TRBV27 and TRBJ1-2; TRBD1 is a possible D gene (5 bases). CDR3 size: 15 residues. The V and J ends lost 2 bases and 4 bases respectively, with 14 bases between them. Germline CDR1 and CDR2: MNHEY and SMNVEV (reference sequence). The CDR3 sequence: CASSLGGEASYGYTF. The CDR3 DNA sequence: TGTGCCAGCAGTTTAGGGGGAGAGGCGAGCTATGGCTACACCTTC.

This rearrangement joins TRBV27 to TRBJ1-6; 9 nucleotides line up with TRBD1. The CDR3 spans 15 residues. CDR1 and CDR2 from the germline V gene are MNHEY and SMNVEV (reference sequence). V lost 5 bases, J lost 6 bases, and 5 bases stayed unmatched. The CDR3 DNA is TGTGCCAGCAGTCTCGACAGGGGGTTTAATTCACCCCTCCACTTT. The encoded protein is CASSLDRGFNSPLHF.

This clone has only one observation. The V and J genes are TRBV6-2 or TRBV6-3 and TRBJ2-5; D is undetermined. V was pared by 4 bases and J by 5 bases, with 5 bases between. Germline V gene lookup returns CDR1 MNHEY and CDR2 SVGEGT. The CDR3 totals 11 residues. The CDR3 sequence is CASSWQETQYF. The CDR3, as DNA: TGTGCCAGCAGTTGGCAGGAGACCCAGTACTTC.

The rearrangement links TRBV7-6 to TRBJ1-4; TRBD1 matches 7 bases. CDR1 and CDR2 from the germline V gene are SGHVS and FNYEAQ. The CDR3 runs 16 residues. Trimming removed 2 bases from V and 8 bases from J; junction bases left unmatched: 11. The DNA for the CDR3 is TGTGCCAGCAGCTTAAAAATGGCAGGGGGAGGAGAAAAACTGTTTTTT. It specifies CASSLKMAGGGEKLFF.

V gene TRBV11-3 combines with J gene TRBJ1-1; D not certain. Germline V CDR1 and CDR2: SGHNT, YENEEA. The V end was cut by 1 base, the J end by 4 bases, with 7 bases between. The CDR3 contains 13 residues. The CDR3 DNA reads TGTGCCAGCAGCTTAGTAGGTAGCACTGAAGCTTTCTTT. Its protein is CASSLVGSTEAFF. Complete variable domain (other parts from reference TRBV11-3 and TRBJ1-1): EAGVVQSPRYKIIEKKQPVAFWCNPISGHNTLYWYLQNLGQGPELLIRYENEEAVDDSQLPKDRFSAERLKGVDSTLKIQPAELGDSAVYLCASSLVGSTEAFFGQGTRLTVV.

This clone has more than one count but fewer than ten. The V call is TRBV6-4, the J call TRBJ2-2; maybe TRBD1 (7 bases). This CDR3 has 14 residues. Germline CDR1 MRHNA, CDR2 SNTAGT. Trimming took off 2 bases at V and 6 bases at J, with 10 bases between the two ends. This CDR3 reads CASSDPGGPGELFF. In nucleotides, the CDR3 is TGTGCCAGCAGTGACCCAGGGGGGCCCGGGGAGCTGTTTTTT.

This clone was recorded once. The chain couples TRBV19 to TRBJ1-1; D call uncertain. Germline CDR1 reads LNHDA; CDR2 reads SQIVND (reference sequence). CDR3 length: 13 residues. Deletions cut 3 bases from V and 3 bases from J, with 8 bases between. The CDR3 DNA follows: TGTGCCAGTAGTATTTTGCAGGACACTGAAGCTTTCTTT. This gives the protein CASSILQDTEAFF. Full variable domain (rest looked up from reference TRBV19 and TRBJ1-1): DGGITQSPKYLFRKEGQNVTLSCEQNLNHDAMYWYRQDPGQGLRLIYYSQIVNDFQKGDIAEGYSVSREKKESFPLTVTSAQKNPTAFYLCASSILQDTEAFFGQGTRLTVV.

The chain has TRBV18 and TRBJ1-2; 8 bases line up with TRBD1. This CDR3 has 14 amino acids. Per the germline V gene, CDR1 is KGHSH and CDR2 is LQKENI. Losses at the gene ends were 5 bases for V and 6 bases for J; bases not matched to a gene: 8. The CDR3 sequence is CASSTGAGGDGYTF. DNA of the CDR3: TGTGCCAGCTCAACAGGGGCAGGGGGCGATGGCTACACCTTC.

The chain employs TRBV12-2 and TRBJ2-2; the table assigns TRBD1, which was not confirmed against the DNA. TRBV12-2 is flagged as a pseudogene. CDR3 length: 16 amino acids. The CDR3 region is CASRLTGGICTGELFF. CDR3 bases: TGTGCAAGTCGCTTAACAGGGGGGATCTGCACCGGGGAGCTGTTTTTT.

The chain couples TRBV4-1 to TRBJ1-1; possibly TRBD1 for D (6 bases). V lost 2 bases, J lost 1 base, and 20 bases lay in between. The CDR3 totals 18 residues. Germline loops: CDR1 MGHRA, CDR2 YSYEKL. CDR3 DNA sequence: TGCGCCAGCAGCCAAACCTTACAGGGAGATGCCCAGAACACTGAAGCTTTCTTT. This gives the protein CASSQTLQGDAQNTEAFF.

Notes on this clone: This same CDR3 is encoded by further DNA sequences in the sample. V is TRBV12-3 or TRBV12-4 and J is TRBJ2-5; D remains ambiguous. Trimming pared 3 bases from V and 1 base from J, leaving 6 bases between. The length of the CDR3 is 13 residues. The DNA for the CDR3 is TGTGCCAGCAGTTTTCGACTCCAAGAGACCCAGTACTTC. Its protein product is CASSFRLQETQYF.

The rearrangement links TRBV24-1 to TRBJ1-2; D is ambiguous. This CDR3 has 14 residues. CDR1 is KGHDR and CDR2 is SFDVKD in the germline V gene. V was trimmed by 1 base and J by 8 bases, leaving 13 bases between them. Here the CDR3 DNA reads TGTGCCACCAGTGATTTAGGACTTAAGTACGGCTACACCTTC. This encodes CATSDLGLKYGYTF.

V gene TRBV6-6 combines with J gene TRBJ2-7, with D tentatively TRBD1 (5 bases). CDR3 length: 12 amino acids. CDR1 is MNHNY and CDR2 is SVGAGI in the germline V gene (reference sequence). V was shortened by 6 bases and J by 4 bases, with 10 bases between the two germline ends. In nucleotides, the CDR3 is TGTGCCAGCAGGGTTGGGGCGTACGAGCAGTACTTC. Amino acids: CASRVGAYEQYF.

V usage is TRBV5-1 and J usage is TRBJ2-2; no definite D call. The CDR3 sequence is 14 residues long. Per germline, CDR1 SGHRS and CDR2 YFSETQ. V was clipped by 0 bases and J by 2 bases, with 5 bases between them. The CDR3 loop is CASSLVTNTGELFF. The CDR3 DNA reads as TGCGCCAGCAGCTTGGTTACCAACACCGGGGAGCTGTTTTTT.

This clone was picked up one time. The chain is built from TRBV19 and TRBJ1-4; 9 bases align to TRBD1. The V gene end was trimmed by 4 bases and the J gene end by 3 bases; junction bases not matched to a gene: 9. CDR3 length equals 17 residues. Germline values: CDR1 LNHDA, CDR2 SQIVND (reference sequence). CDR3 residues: CASSNRGRVLANEKLFF. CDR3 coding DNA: TGTGCCAGTAGTAACAGGGGGCGCGTTCTTGCTAATGAAAAACTGTTTTTT.

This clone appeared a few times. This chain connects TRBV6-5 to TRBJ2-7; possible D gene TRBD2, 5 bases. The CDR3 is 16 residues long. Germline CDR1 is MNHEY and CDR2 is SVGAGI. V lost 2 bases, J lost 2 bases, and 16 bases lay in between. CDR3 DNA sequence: TGTGCCAGCAGTTACCTAGCCGCAATATCCCCCTACGAGCAGTACTTC. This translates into CASSYLAAISPYEQYF.

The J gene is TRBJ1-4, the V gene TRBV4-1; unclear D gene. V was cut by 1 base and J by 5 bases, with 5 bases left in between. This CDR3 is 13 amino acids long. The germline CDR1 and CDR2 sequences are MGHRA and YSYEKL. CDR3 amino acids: CASSQVRNEKLFF. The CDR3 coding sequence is TGCGCCAGCAGCCAAGTTAGGAATGAAAAACTGTTTTTT.

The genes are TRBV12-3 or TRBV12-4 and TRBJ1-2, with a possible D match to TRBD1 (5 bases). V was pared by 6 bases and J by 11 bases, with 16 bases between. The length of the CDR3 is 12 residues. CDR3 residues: CASSLGHLGYTF. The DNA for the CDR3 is TGTGCCAGCAGCCTTGGACATCTCGGGTACACCTTC.

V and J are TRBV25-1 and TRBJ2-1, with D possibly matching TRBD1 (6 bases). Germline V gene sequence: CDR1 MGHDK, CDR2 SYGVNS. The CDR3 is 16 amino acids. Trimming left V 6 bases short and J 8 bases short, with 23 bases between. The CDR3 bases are TGTGCCAGCAGAAACAGGGAATTTAGAGAAAACGATGAGCAGTTCTTC. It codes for CASRNREFRENDEQFF.